The 6 T cell receptor beta chains below all came from one sample that was sequenced in a study of shared clonotypes between healthy human individuals (TCRdb year 2020). The library was generated by the immunoSEQ multiplex PCR assay. TCRdb obtained this table from immuneACCESS and retained in-frame rearrangements with V and J assigned. These tables miss some clones; where compared with another copy, unresolved V genes account for less than half of the shortfall, and the remainder is unexplained. The sample yields millions of clones; about 95% were counted once. About 1.1% of the sample belongs to the ten largest clones. CD8 naive samples were CD45RO-negative cells positively selected for CCR7, giving a CD45RA+CCR7+ population that excluded TemRA cells. The sequenced sample consisted of naive CD8+ T cells sorted from blood. The label giving this sample's cell subset or site can be read as: CD45RA+CCR7+. These receptors originate from a man between 18 and 35 years old in good health.

This chain links TRBV10-2 with TRBJ2-1; D not certain. CDR1 and CDR2 (germline): WSHSY, SAAADI. The CDR3 has 11 amino acids. Trimming pared 7 bases from V and 7 bases from J, leaving 8 bases between. The CDR3: CASTDGNEQFF. The CDR3, as DNA: TGCGCCAGCACTGACGGGAATGAGCAGTTCTTC.

A note on this clone: The sample contains more than one DNA sequence encoding this CDR3. V and J are TRBV27 and TRBJ2-7; D not resolved. V was shortened by 4 bases and J by 1 base, with 8 bases between the two germline ends. This CDR3 is built from 13 residues. Germline assignment: CDR1 MNHEY and CDR2 SMNVEV (reference sequence). For the CDR3, the DNA is TGTGCCAGCAGTTATGGCTTTTCCTACGAGCAGTACTTC. It specifies CASSYGFSYEQYF.

CDR3: CASSEAYNEQFF. The CDR3 nucleotides read TGCGCCAGCAGTGAGGCCTACAATGAGCAGTTCTTC. The gene calls are TRBV10-2 and TRBJ2-1; unclear D gene. The V end lost 2 bases, the J end lost 2 bases, and 1 base lay between the germline ends. The germline CDR1 and CDR2 sequences are WSHSY and SAAADI. The CDR3 length is 12 residues.

The genes are TRBV6-5 and TRBJ2-1, with a possible D match to TRBD1 (6 bases). Germline-derived CDR1 and CDR2 are MNHEY and SVGAGI. Trimming left V 0 bases short and J 7 bases short, with 16 bases between. The CDR3 has 16 amino acids. DNA for the CDR3: TGTGCCAGCAGTTACTCACCTTTTTTACAGGGAAATGAGCAGTTCTTC. Protein sequence: CASSYSPFLQGNEQFF.

The chain uses TRBV9 and TRBJ1-2; 9 nucleotides align to TRBD1. The CDR3 runs 15 residues. Germline V lookup: CDR1 SGDLS, CDR2 YYNGEE. V dropped 3 bases and J dropped 0; count of bases not matched to a gene: 3. CDR3 amino acids: CASSGGQGSNYGYTF. The CDR3 region has the DNA TGTGCCAGCAGCGGGGGACAGGGCTCTAACTATGGCTACACCTTC.

The chain uses TRBV4-1 and TRBJ1-4, with D uncertain. Trimming pared 1 base from V and 5 bases from J, leaving 14 bases between. The CDR3 length is 16 residues. Per the germline V gene, CDR1 is MGHRA and CDR2 is YSYEKL. The CDR3 region has the DNA TGCGCCAGCAGCCAAGTGTTCAGGCAGATGAATGAAAAACTGTTTTTT. It is translated as CASSQVFRQMNEKLFF.